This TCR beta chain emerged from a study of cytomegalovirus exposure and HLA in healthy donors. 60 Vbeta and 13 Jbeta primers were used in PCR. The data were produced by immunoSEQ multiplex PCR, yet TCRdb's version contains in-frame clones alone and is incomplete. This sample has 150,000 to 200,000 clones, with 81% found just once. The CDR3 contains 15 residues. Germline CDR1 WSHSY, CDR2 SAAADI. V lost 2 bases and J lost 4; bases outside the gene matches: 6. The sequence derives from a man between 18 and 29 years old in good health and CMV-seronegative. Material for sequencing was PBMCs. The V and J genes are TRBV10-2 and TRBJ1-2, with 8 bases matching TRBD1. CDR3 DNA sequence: TGCGCCAGCAGTGAGGGCAGGGGGCGAACCTATGGCTACACCTTC. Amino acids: CASSEGRGRTYGYTF.